The 20 T cell receptor beta chains presented below share a single source sample, sequenced in a study of Graves' ophthalmopathy and Graves' hyperthyroidism. RNA transcripts were the template, and TCR beta CDR3 regions were amplified from them. First-round RT-PCR used HTBI primers; second-round multiplex PCR followed. TCRdb itself ran the multiplex PCR reads through MiXCR, one entry per CDR3 protein. The sample carries fewer than 350,000 distinct CDR3 sequences, under 20% recorded once. Sequencing input: peripheral blood. These receptor sequences come from an adult man with Graves' ophthalmopathy.

This clonotype was picked up a small number of times. The CDR3 DNA sequence: TGCGCCAGCAGCCCCGGGGTTTCCTACGAGCAGTACTTC. It specifies CASSPGVSYEQYF. The rearrangement links TRBV5-1 to TRBJ2-7, with D possibly TRBD2 on 5 matching bases. The CDR3 extends over 13 amino acids. The germline V gene has CDR1 SGHRS and CDR2 YFSETQ. V lost 4 bases to trimming and J lost 1 base, with 9 bases between them.

In its sample, this clonotype was seen many times. The chain uses TRBV7-8 and TRBJ2-5; 7 bases map to TRBD1. The CDR3 totals 16 residues. CDR1 and CDR2 (germline): SGHVS, FQNEAQ. Trimming at V came to 7 bases and at J to 5 bases, leaving 16 bases not matched to a gene. The chain's CDR3 is CASTRAFMRGQETQYF. The CDR3 DNA is TGTGCCAGCACCCGCGCCTTCATGAGGGGACAGGAGACCCAGTACTTC.

This clonotype was observed many times. The rearrangement links TRBV6-5 to TRBJ2-2; a possible D gene is TRBD1 (6 bases). Looked up from germline, CDR1 is MNHEY and CDR2 is SVGAGI. The CDR3 has 15 residues. Trimming shortened V by 0 bases and J by 5 bases, and 10 bases separated the two germline ends. The CDR3 DNA follows: TGTGCCAGCAGTTACTCCGGGACACAAACCGGGGAGCTGTTTTTT. The encoded protein is CASSYSGTQTGELFF.

The table lists this clonotype with many counts. The CDR3 DNA sequence: TGTGCCAGCAGTTACGAGAGGGCAGGGCGGGGCACTGAAGCTTTCTTT. This sequence encodes CASSYERAGRGTEAFF. The gene calls are TRBV6-5 and TRBJ1-1; possible D gene TRBD1, 5 bases. Germline CDR1 MNHEY, CDR2 SVGAGI. V was clipped by 2 bases and J by 4 bases, with 17 bases between them. The CDR3 length is 16 residues.

Written as DNA, the CDR3 is TGTGCCAGCAGTTACGGGGGACTAGCGGGACATACGCAGTATTTT. It yields the protein CASSYGGLAGHTQYF. The chain has TRBV6-5 and TRBJ2-3; TRBD2 matches at 13 bases. Trimming at V came to 2 bases and at J to 7 bases, leaving 3 bases not matched to a gene. CDR1 and CDR2 from the germline V gene are MNHEY and SVGAGI. The CDR3 consists of 15 residues.

This clonotype was seen many times. The chain has TRBV7-9 and TRBJ1-2, with TRBD1 identical over 9 bases. V lost 5 bases to trimming and J lost 6 bases; unmatched junction nucleotides: 10. Per the germline V gene, CDR1 is SEHNR and CDR2 is FQNEAQ (reference sequence). The CDR3 extends over 15 amino acids. CDR3 protein: CASSQGDRVLDGYTF. CDR3 coding DNA: TGTGCCAGCAGCCAGGGGGACAGGGTGCTGGATGGCTACACCTTC. Full variable domain (outside the CDR3, taken from reference TRBV7-9 and TRBJ1-2): DTGVSQNPRHKITKRGQNVTFRCDPISEHNRLYWYRQTLGQGPEFLTYFQNEAQLEKSRLLSDRFSAERPKGSFSTLEIQRTEQGDSAMYLCASSQGDRVLDGYTFGSGTRLTVV.

This clonotype has a count of ten or more. The chain uses TRBV11-1 and TRBJ1-2; weak D call: TRBD1 (6 bases). Trimming left V 5 bases short and J 5 bases short, with 12 bases between. The CDR3 is 13 amino acids. The germline V gene encodes CDR1 SGHAT and CDR2 FQDESV (reference sequence). CDR3 coding DNA: TGTGCCAGCAGCGCGGGACACCTATATGGCTACACCTTC. Translation gives CASSAGHLYGYTF.

The sample holds many counts of this clonotype. J is TRBJ1-2 and V is TRBV30; D gene uncertain. This CDR3 is 12 amino acids long. Germline V gene lookup returns CDR1 GTSNPN and CDR2 SVGIG (reference sequence). V lost 4 bases, J lost 8 bases, and 14 bases lay in between. CDR3 bases: TGTGCCTGGACCCCTGGGAGATTCGGCTACACCTTC. Its translation is CAWTPGRFGYTF.

This clonotype was picked up many times. This chain uses TRBV29-1 with TRBJ2-5, with TRBD2 matching 8 bases. Germline V gene sequence: CDR1 SQVTM, CDR2 ANQGSEA. V lost 6 bases to trimming and J lost 4 bases; unmatched junction nucleotides: 13. There are 15 residues in the CDR3. Here the CDR3 reads CSVLGGAGGGETQYF. Here the CDR3 DNA reads TGCAGCGTCCTCGGAGGGGCGGGAGGAGGAGAGACCCAGTACTTC.

This clonotype occurred many times. The genes are TRBV12-3 or TRBV12-4 and TRBJ1-1; 10 bases align to TRBD1. J lost 5 bases, V lost 6 bases, and 9 bases had no gene match. This CDR3 contains 15 residues. CDR3 loop: CASSPTDRGRTEAFF. DNA for the CDR3: TGTGCCAGCAGCCCCACAGACAGGGGGCGGACTGAAGCTTTCTTT.

This clonotype was counted many times. V usage is TRBV15 and J usage is TRBJ2-2, with TRBD1 as a possible D gene (6 bases). Germline V gene data show CDR1 as LNHNV and CDR2 as YYDKDF (reference sequence). The CDR3 spans 18 residues. Trimming shortened V by 2 bases and J by 7 bases, and 23 bases separated the two germline ends. The CDR3 DNA is TGTGCCACCAGCAGAATGGTTACAGGGTGGCCGGTAGGCGGGGAGCTGTTTTTT. Its translation: CATSRMVTGWPVGGELFF.

This clonotype was seen ten or more times. A much more abundant neighbour one base away suggests this may be a read error. V and J are TRBV5-1 and TRBJ1-1; D is uncertain. Germline V gene lookup returns CDR1 SGHRS and CDR2 YFSETQ. The CDR3 is made up of 13 amino acids. Trimming took 4 bases from V and 4 from J, leaving 11 bases between them. CDR3 in amino acids: CASSLESTTEAFF. CDR3 coding DNA: TGCGCCAGCAGCCTCGAGAGCACCACTGAAGCTTTCTTT.

The chain is built from TRBV12-3 or TRBV12-4 and TRBJ1-5, with D possibly being TRBD1 (5 bases). V was clipped by 2 bases and J by 4 bases, with 9 bases between them. The CDR3 sequence is 14 residues long. The CDR3 loop is CASSLMGPNQPQHF. The CDR3 bases are TGTGCCAGCAGTTTAATGGGGCCAAATCAGCCCCAGCATTTT.

The chain combines TRBV2 with TRBJ1-1, with a tentative D call TRBD1 (5 bases). The V and J ends lost 7 bases and 1 base respectively, with 16 bases between them. CDR1 is SNHLY, CDR2 FYNNEI, per germline. CDR3 length: 15 amino acids. In DNA, the CDR3 is TGTGCCAGCACCGCTCCCGGGACGCCGAACACTGAAGCTTTCTTT. Its protein product is CASTAPGTPNTEAFF.

This clonotype was observed many times. The chain employs TRBV5-1 and TRBJ2-7; 8 bases line up with TRBD2. This CDR3 has 14 residues. V shed 2 bases and J 2 bases; nucleotides not matched to a gene: 3. Germline CDR1 and CDR2: SGHRS and YFSETQ. The CDR3: CASSLVGGAYEQYF. The CDR3 DNA sequence: TGCGCCAGCAGCTTAGTCGGGGGGGCCTACGAGCAGTACTTC.

This clonotype was counted at least ten times. The gene calls are TRBV6-5 and TRBJ1-5, with D perhaps matching TRBD1 (5 bases). The CDR3 length is 15 residues. V lost 4 bases, J lost 3 bases, and 13 bases lay in between. Germline assignment: CDR1 MNHEY and CDR2 SVGAGI. CDR3 nucleotides: TGTGCCAGCAGTTTTTTAGGCAGGGTCAATCAGCCCCAGCATTTT. Residues: CASSFLGRVNQPQHF.

The gene calls are TRBV2 and TRBJ1-1, with D possibly being TRBD1 (6 bases). Trimming left V 5 bases short and J 7 bases short, with 14 bases between. The germline CDR1 and CDR2 sequences are SNHLY and FYNNEI. The CDR3 is 13 residues long. The CDR3 DNA is TGTGCCAGCAGTAGGACAGCTATTTATGAAGCTTTCTTT. Amino acids: CASSRTAIYEAFF.

This clonotype was counted ten times or more. The V and J genes are TRBV20-1 and TRBJ1-3; D is unclear. Per germline, CDR1 DFQATT and CDR2 SNEGSKA (reference sequence). The CDR3 has 12 residues. The V gene lost 1 base and the J gene lost 3 bases, with 4 bases spanning the gap. The chain's CDR3 is CSARGVGNTIYF. CDR3 sequence (DNA): TGCAGTGCTAGAGGGGTTGGAAACACCATATATTTT.

This clonotype appeared many times. The V and J genes are TRBV7-3 and TRBJ2-2, with 11 bases identical to TRBD1. The CDR3 spans 16 residues. V was clipped by 4 bases and J by 5 bases; unmatched bases: 6. Per the germline V gene, CDR1 is SGHTA and CDR2 is FQGTGA. This CDR3 reads CASSSPGQGETGELFF. The DNA for the CDR3 is TGTGCCAGCAGCTCCCCGGGACAGGGGGAGACCGGGGAGCTGTTTTTT.

This clonotype was picked up many times. The gene calls are TRBV6-2 or TRBV6-3 and TRBJ1-1; D unclear. V shed 0 bases and J shed 6 bases, with 8 bases lying between them. CDR1 and CDR2 (germline): MNHEY, SVGEGT. The CDR3 consists of 13 residues. DNA for the CDR3: TGTGCCAGCAGTTACTCACGAGGTCCTGAAGCTTTCTTT. This codes for CASSYSRGPEAFF.